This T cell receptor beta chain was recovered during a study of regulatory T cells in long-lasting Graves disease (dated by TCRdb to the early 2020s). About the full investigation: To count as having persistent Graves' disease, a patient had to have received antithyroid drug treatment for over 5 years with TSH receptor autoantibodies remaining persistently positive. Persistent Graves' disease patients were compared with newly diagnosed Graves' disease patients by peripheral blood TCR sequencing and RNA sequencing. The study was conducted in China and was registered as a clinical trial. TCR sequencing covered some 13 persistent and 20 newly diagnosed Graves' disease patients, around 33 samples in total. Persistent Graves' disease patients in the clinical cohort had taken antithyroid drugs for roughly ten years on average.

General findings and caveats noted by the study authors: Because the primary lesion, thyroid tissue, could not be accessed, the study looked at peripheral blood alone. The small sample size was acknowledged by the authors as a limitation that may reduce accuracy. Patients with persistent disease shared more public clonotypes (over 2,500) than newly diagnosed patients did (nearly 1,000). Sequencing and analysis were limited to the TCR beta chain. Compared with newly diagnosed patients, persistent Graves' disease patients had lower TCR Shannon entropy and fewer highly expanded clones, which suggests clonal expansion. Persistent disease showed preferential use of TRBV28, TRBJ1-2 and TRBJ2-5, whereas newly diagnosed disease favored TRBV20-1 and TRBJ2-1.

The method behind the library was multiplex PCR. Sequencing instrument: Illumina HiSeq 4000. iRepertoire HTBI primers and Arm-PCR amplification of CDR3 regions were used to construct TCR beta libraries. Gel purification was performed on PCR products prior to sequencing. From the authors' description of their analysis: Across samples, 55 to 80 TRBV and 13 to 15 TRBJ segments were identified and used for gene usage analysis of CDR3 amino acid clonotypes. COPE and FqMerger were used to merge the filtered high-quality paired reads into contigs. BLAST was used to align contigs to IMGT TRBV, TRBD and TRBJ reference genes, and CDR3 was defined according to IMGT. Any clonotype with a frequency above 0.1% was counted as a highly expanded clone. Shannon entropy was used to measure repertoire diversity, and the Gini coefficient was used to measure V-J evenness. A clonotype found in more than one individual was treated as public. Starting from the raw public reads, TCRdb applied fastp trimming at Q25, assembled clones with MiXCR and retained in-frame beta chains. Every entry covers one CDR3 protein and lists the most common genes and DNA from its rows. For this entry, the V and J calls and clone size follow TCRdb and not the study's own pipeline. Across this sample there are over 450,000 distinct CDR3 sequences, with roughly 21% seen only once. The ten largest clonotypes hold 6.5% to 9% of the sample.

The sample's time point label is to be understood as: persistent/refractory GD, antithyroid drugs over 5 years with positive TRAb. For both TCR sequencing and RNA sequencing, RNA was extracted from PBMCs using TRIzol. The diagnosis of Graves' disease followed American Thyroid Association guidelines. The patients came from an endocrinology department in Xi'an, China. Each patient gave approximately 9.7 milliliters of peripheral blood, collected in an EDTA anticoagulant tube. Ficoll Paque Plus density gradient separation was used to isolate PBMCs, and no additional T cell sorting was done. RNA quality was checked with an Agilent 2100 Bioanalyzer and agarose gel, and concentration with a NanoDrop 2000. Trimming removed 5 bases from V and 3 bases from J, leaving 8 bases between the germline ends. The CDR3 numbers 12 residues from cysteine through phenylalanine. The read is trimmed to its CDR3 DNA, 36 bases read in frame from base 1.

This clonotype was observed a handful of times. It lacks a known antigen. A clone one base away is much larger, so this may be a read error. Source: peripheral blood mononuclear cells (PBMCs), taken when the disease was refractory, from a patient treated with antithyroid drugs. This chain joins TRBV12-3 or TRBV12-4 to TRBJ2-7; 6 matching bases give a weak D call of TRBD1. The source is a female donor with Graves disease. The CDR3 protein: CASSGDNYEQYF. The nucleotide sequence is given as TGTGCCAGCAGTGGGGACAACTACGAGCAGTACTTC.